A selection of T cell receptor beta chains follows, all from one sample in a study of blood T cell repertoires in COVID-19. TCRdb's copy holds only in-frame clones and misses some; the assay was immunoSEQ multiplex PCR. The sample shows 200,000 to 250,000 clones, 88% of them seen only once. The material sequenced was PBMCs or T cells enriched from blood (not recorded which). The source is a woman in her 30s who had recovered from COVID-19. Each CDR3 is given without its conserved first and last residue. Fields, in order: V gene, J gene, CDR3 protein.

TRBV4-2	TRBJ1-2	ASSRSGTGGNGYT
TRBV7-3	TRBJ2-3	ASSFGEGDTQY
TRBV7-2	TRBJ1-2	ASSLEQGRGYT
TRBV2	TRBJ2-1	ASWDWQSSYNEQF
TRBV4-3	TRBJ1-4	ASSQDLDRNEKLF
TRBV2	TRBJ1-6	ASSAGKFDNSPLH
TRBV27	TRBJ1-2	ASSPGVGQGAVNYGYT
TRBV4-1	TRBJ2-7	ASSPWGRSSRYEQY
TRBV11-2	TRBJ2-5	ASSFFLGTQY
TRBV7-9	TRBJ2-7	ARYSPPHYEQY
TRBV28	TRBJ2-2	ASSPPDTGELF
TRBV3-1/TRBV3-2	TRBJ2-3	ASRPGRHFVSDTQY
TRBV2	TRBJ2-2	ASTTGAGTGELF
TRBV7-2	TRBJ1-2	ASSLDNNYGYT
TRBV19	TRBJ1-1	ASIESGGRYTEAF
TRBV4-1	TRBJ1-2	ASSQVPRSGYT